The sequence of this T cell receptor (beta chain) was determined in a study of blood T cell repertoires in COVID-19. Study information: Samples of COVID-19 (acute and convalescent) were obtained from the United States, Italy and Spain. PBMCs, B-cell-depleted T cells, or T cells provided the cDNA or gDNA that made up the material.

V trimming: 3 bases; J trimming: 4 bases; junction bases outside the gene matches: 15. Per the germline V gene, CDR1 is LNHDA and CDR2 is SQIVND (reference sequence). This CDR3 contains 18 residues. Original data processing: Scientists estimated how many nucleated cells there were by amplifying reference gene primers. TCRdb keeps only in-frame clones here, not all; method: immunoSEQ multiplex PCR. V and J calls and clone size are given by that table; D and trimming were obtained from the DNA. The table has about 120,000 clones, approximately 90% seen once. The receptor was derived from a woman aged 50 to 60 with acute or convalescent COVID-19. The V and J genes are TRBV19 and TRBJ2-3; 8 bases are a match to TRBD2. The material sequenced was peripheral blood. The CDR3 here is CASSMGRLALREADTQYF. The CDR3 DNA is TGTGCCAGTAGTATGGGGAGACTAGCGCTTCGGGAGGCAGATACGCAGTATTTT.